This T cell receptor (beta chain) was obtained from a study of blood T cells in healthy people across ages. Study information: Roughly one uniquely barcoded beta molecule per two T cells was captured.

Looked up from germline, CDR1 is PRHDT and CDR2 is FYEKMQ (reference sequence). The V end was cut by 5 bases, the J end by 7 bases, with 15 bases between. The CDR3 is made up of 14 amino acids. It was with a sample-barcoded 5' primer and a J-beta primer mix that a second PCR of roughly 7 to 12 cycles was run. Each cDNA was tagged by a template-switch adaptor containing 12 random nucleotides. Using its own MiXCR run on the 5' RACE reads, TCRdb lists one record per CDR3 protein. The table has about 1,400,000 distinct CDR3 sequences, roughly 60% seen once; the top ten hold 6.5% to 8.5%. General study points: Diversity was higher, and naive CD4+ cells more numerous, in long-lived donors than in aged donors.

Remarks on this clonotype: Its antigen remains unknown.

This TCR derives from a young man in good health. This rearrangement joins TRBV13 to TRBJ2-4; D remains unclear. What was sequenced was blood. CDR3 sequence: CASSHPTTSNIQYF. In DNA form, the CDR3 reads TGTGCCAGCAGCCACCCGACAACGTCGAACATTCAGTACTTC.